What follows are 18 T cell receptor beta chains derived from one specimen sequenced in a study of T cells in localized non-small cell lung cancer. Repertoires were generated with immunoSEQ multiplex PCR, while TCRdb's copy carries only in-frame clones and drops some. The sample carries 20,000 to 25,000 clones, over 70% recorded once. The source was PBMCs, collected before any cancer treatment. The receptors derive from a man between 40 and 70 years old with stage II squamous cell lung carcinoma.

The chain carries TRBV10-2 and TRBJ2-7; D is perhaps TRBD2 (6 bases). Trimming shortened V by 1 base and J by 4 bases, and 14 bases separated the two germline ends. Per the germline V gene, CDR1 is WSHSY and CDR2 is SAAADI. CDR3 size: 15 residues. The CDR3 here is CASSEYRLVGYEQYF. CDR3 sequence (DNA): TGCGCCAGCAGTGAGTACAGACTAGTAGGTTACGAGCAGTACTTC.

The chain carries TRBV5-4 and TRBJ2-3; D is possibly TRBD2 (6 bases). The germline V gene encodes CDR1 SGHNT and CDR2 YYREEE (reference sequence). The V end lost 0 bases, the J end lost 6 bases, and 8 bases lay between the germline ends. The CDR3 consists of 13 residues. The CDR3: CASSLAGADTQYF. Here the CDR3 DNA reads TGTGCCAGCAGCTTGGCGGGAGCTGATACGCAGTATTTT.

The V gene is TRBV10-2, the J gene TRBJ2-7; the match to TRBD1 covers 10 bases. V shed 4 bases and J 4 bases; nucleotides not matched to a gene: 7. CDR1 is WSHSY and CDR2 is SAAADI in the germline V gene. The CDR3 length is 15 residues. The CDR3 region is CASSARDRGIYEQYF. The CDR3 bases are TGCGCCAGCAGTGCACGGGACAGGGGTATTTACGAGCAGTACTTC.

The CDR3 sequence is CASRPGSGGPSPLHF. The CDR3 DNA is TGCGCCAGCAGACCCGGGAGTGGGGGGCCTTCACCCCTCCACTTT. The chain carries TRBV10-2 and TRBJ1-6; weak D call: TRBD1 (6 bases). Trimming stripped 6 bases from V and 9 bases from J, with 18 bases between. The CDR3 extends over 15 amino acids. Germline values: CDR1 WSHSY, CDR2 SAAADI.

The chain carries TRBV19 and TRBJ1-4; TRBD1 is a possible D gene (6 bases). The V gene's germline CDR1 is LNHDA and CDR2 SQIVND (reference sequence). Trimming shortened V by 3 bases and J by 5 bases, and 13 bases separated the two germline ends. The CDR3 totals 15 residues. CDR3 residues: CASSIGGTRNEKLFF. Here the CDR3 DNA reads TGTGCCAGTAGTATTGGGGGGACAAGGAATGAAAAACTGTTTTTT.

The chain joins TRBV7-9 to TRBJ2-1, with D hard to call. Germline values: CDR1 SEHNR, CDR2 FQNEAQ (reference sequence). Trimming stripped 5 bases from V and 7 bases from J, with 15 bases between. The CDR3 extends over 14 amino acids. CDR3 DNA sequence: TGTGCCAGCAGCGACTGGGGTCTAGGGAATGAGCAGTTCTTC. Its protein is CASSDWGLGNEQFF.

The V and J genes are TRBV7-2 and TRBJ2-3, with D perhaps being TRBD1 or TRBD2 (5 bases each). The CDR3 runs to 16 residues. V shed 1 base and J shed 3 bases, with 14 bases lying between them. Germline V CDR1 and CDR2: SGHTA, FQGNSA. The CDR3 DNA reads as TGTGCCAGCAGCTTAGATTCTGGGGGAGCGACAGATACGCAGTATTTT. Protein: CASSLDSGGATDTQYF.

This sequence joins TRBV9 and TRBJ1-1; TRBD1 matches at 7 bases. The V and J ends lost 0 bases and 1 base, in that order; junction bases with no gene match: 0. The CDR3 is 14 amino acids. The germline CDR1 and CDR2 sequences are SGDLS and YYNGEE. CDR3 residues: CASSVGTGNTEAFF. CDR3 in DNA: TGTGCCAGCAGCGTAGGGACAGGGAACACTGAAGCTTTCTTT.

The J gene is TRBJ1-2, the V gene TRBV6-1; D uncertain. The germline V and J ends were trimmed by 6 bases and 5 bases, with 16 bases remaining between them. The CDR3 has 14 amino acids. Germline V gene sequence: CDR1 MNHNS, CDR2 SASEGT. CDR3 protein: CASRLRERVYGYTF. CDR3 bases: TGTGCCAGCAGATTGCGGGAAAGGGTATATGGCTACACCTTC.

This sequence joins TRBV2 and TRBJ2-6; TRBD1 agrees at 7 bases. Germline CDR1 reads SNHLY; CDR2 reads FYNNEI. The CDR3 spans 15 residues. The V segment lost 11 bases and the J segment 0 bases; nucleotides outside the gene matches: 7. DNA for the CDR3: TGTGCCGTACAGACAGGGACCTCTGGGGCCAACGTCCTGACTTTC. As protein: CAVQTGTSGANVLTF.

The chain is built from TRBV2 and TRBJ1-2; maybe TRBD1 (6 bases). Trimming took off 0 bases at V and 4 bases at J, with 9 bases between the two ends. Germline values: CDR1 SNHLY, CDR2 FYNNEI. The CDR3 spans 14 residues. CDR3 residues: CASSEALQGYGYTF. DNA for the CDR3: TGTGCCAGCAGTGAAGCGCTACAGGGCTATGGCTACACCTTC.

The chain links TRBV9 to TRBJ2-1; 9 bases line up with TRBD1. With V trimmed by 2 bases and J by 3 bases, 3 bases remained unmatched. Germline assignment: CDR1 SGDLS and CDR2 YYNGEE. The CDR3 is made up of 15 amino acids. The CDR3, as DNA: TGTGCCAGCAGCGTCGGACAGGGGCTCTACAATGAGCAGTTCTTC. Residues: CASSVGQGLYNEQFF.

This rearrangement joins TRBV1 to TRBJ1-2; the D call TRBD1 from the table was never checked on the DNA. TRBV1 is a documented pseudogene. The length of the CDR3 is 15 residues. The CDR3 DNA sequence: TGCACCAGCAGCCATAAACCGACAGTACTCTATGGCTACACCTTC. This translates into CTSSHKPTVLYGYTF.

The chain is built from TRBV7-6 and TRBJ2-4; TRBD2 aligns across 10 bases. The trim removed 1 base at V and 7 bases at J, leaving 4 bases unmatched. CDR3 length equals 15 residues. Looked up from germline, CDR1 is SGHVS and CDR2 is FNYEAQ. In DNA, the CDR3 is TGTGCCAGCAGCTTAGATCCTAGCGGGGGTAACATTCAGTACTTC. The encoded protein is CASSLDPSGGNIQYF.

CDR3 protein: CAISGTANTGELFF. Written as DNA, the CDR3 is TGTGCCATATCCGGGACTGCGAACACCGGGGAGCTGTTTTTT. The chain joins TRBV19 to TRBJ2-2, with D possibly TRBD2 on 6 matching bases. The CDR3 extends over 14 amino acids. Trimming took 10 bases from V and 0 from J, leaving 12 bases between them. The germline CDR1 and CDR2 sequences are LNHDA and SQIVND (reference sequence).

V usage is TRBV7-9 and J usage is TRBJ1-1, with 9 bases matching TRBD1. Germline V gene data show CDR1 as SEHNR and CDR2 as FQNEAQ (reference sequence). The CDR3 totals 14 residues. The junction had 4 bases not matched to a gene; V was cut back by 5 bases and J by 3 bases. The CDR3 DNA follows: TGTGCCAGCAGCGAAAGGACAGGGGACACTGAAGCTTTCTTT. It yields the protein CASSERTGDTEAFF.

The chain links TRBV9 to TRBJ2-3; possibly TRBD2 for D (6 bases). Trimming shortened V by 0 bases and J by 4 bases, and 12 bases separated the two germline ends. The germline CDR1 and CDR2 sequences are SGDLS and YYNGEE. The CDR3 length is 15 residues. The CDR3 DNA sequence: TGTGCCAGCAGCGTAGCTTCAGCGGGTCCAGATACGCAGTATTTT. This sequence encodes CASSVASAGPDTQYF. Combining the CDR3 with reference TRBV9 and TRBJ2-3 gives the whole variable domain DSGVTQTPKHLITATGQRVTLRCSPRSGDLSVYWYQQSLDQGLQFLIQYYNGEERAKGNILERFSAQQFPDLHSELNLSSLELGDSALYFCASSVASAGPDTQYFGPGTRLTVL.

The V gene is TRBV6-1, the J gene TRBJ1-1; no clear D. V was trimmed by 5 bases and J by 5 bases, leaving 15 bases between them. The germline gives CDR1 MNHNS, CDR2 SASEGT. This CDR3 is 14 amino acids long. The CDR3 spells CASSQLPIRTEAFF. CDR3 bases: TGTGCCAGCAGTCAACTCCCCATTAGGACTGAAGCTTTCTTT.